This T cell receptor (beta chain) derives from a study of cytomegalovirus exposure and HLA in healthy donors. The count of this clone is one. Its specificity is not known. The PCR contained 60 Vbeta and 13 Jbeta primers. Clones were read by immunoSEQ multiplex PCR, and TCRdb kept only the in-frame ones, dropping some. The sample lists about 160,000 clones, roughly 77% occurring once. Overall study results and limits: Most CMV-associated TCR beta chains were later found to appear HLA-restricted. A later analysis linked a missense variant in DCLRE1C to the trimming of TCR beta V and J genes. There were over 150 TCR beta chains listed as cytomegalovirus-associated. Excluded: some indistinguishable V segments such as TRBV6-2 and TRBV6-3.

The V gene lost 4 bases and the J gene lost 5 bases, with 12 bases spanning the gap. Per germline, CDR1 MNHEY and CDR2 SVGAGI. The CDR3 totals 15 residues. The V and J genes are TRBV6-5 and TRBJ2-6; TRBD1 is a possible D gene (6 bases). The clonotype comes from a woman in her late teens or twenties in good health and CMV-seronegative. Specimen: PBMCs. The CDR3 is CASSLGWGRANVLTF. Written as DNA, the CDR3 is TGTGCCAGCAGTTTAGGGTGGGGGCGGGCCAACGTCCTGACTTTC.